This TCR beta chain was sequenced during a study of blood T cell repertoires in COVID-19. The overall study: Whether acute or convalescent, the COVID-19 samples came from the United States, Italy and Spain. PBMCs, B-cell-depleted T cells, or T cells were the source of the cDNA or gDNA that made up the material.

V lost 10 bases to trimming and J lost 0 bases; unmatched junction nucleotides: 17. CDR1 is SEHNR, CDR2 FQNEAQ, per germline (reference sequence). The length of the CDR3 is 18 residues. This table comes from immunoSEQ multiplex PCR, and its TCRdb copy is limited to in-frame clones, with some not included. The sample carries about 250,000 clones, around 85% recorded once. There are a few counts of this clone. Sample: peripheral blood. The chain carries TRBV7-9 and TRBJ1-4, with 7 nucleotides matching TRBD1. The sequence was collected from a human donor with COVID-19, enrolled during active disease. The donor label of this sample is uncertain. CDR3 nucleotides: TGTGCCATCAATGGGGGACAGAGCCAACCTTCAACTAATGAAAAACTGTTTTTT. Residues: CAINGGQSQPSTNEKLFF.